The 17 T cell receptor beta chains below all came from one sample that was sequenced in a study of cytomegalovirus exposure and HLA in healthy donors. In the PCR, 60 Vbeta and 13 Jbeta primers were used. Measured with immunoSEQ multiplex PCR; TCRdb has only the in-frame clones, and not every one. The sample records 200,000 or so clones, about four fifths being singletons. The sample was PBMCs. The receptors stem from a woman younger than 45 in good health and CMV-seropositive.

V gene TRBV15 combines with J gene TRBJ2-7, with 14 bases fitting TRBD2. There are 18 residues in the CDR3. Trimming cost V 1 base and J 1 base; bases outside gene matches: 6. CDR1 and CDR2 (germline): LNHNV, YYDKDF (reference sequence). The CDR3 region is CATSRAGGLAGGSYEQYF. CDR3 DNA sequence: TGTGCCACCAGCAGAGCAGGTGGACTAGCGGGAGGTTCCTACGAGCAGTACTTC. Full variable domain (rest looked up from reference TRBV15 and TRBJ2-7): DAMVIQNPRYQVTQFGKPVTLSCSQTLNHNVMYWYQQKSSQAPKLLFHYYDKDFNNEADTPDNFQSRRPNTSFCFLDIRSPGLGDTAMYLCATSRAGGLAGGSYEQYFGPGTRLTVT.

Worth noting for this clone: Relative to the germline gene, one junction end is altered; a read error may explain this. The chain has TRBV10-3 and TRBJ1-5; D is perhaps TRBD1 (5 bases). This CDR3 is built from 14 residues. From germline, CDR1 is ENHRY and CDR2 SYGVKD. In DNA form, the CDR3 reads TGTGCCAGCAGTGGGGCTTTTAGCAATCAGCCCCAGCATTTT. It yields the protein CASSGAFSNQPQHF.

Points on this clone: A read error may account for a junction end that differs from germline. The chain couples TRBV7-9 to TRBJ1-5; D is unresolved. In germline, CDR1 is SEHNR, CDR2 FQNEAQ (reference sequence). The CDR3 is 15 amino acids. CDR3 sequence: CSSSLAGIGIPSQHF. Written as DNA, the CDR3 is TGTTCCAGCAGCTTAGCCGGGATCGGTATCCCGTCCCAGCATTTT. Variable domain in full (rest from reference TRBV7-9 and TRBJ1-5): DTGVSQNPRHKITKRGQNVTFRCDPISEHNRLYWYRQTLGQGPEFLTYFQNEAQLEKSRLLSDRFSAERPKGSFSTLEIQRTEQGDSAMYLCSSSLAGIGIPSQHFGDGTRLSIL.

The chain joins TRBV7-3 to TRBJ1-1; D possibly corresponds to TRBD1 (5 bases). V lost 5 bases and J 0 bases, leaving 7 bases between the germline ends. Germline V CDR1 and CDR2: SGHTA, FQGTGA. The CDR3 is 13 residues long. In DNA form, the CDR3 reads TGTGCCAGCAGCCGACAGTTGAACACTGAAGCTTTCTTT. Encoded protein: CASSRQLNTEAFF.

The rearrangement links TRBV6-5 to TRBJ1-1; 10 bases fit TRBD1. Germline loops: CDR1 MNHEY, CDR2 SVGAGI. The CDR3 loop spans 15 amino acids. Trimming removed 5 bases from V and 2 bases from J; junction bases left unmatched: 5. The CDR3 coding sequence is TGTGCCAGCAGTACCCGGGACAGGGGAAACACTGAAGCTTTCTTT. This codes for CASSTRDRGNTEAFF.

This clone was counted a few times. The CDR3 DNA is TGTGCCAGCAGTCCGGGACAGAACTCTGGAAACACCATATATTTT. It specifies CASSPGQNSGNTIYF. The chain carries TRBV6-6 and TRBJ1-3, with 7 bases fitting TRBD1. Germline V lookup: CDR1 MNHNY, CDR2 SVGAGI (reference sequence). This CDR3 comprises 15 residues. V lost 5 bases to trimming and J lost 0 bases; unmatched junction nucleotides: 4.

This chain uses TRBV11-3 with TRBJ2-2, with TRBD2 identical over 11 bases. J was trimmed by 7 bases and V by 5 bases; bases with no gene match: 3. The germline CDR1 and CDR2 sequences are SGHNT and YENEEA. This CDR3 is built from 14 residues. As DNA, the CDR3 is TGTGCCAGCAGCATAGCGGGAGGGGTCGGGGAGCTGTTTTTT. As protein: CASSIAGGVGELFF.

The V gene is TRBV9, the J gene TRBJ2-7; the D gene is possibly TRBD2 (6 bases). Looked up from germline, CDR1 is SGDLS and CDR2 is YYNGEE. The germline V and J ends were trimmed by 4 bases and 7 bases, with 21 bases remaining between them. This CDR3 is built from 15 residues. The CDR3 sequence: CASSFSGTGTGEQYF. CDR3 bases: TGTGCCAGCAGCTTCTCCGGGACTGGGACGGGGGAGCAGTACTTC.

V usage is TRBV5-6 and J usage is TRBJ2-4, with D perhaps TRBD1 (5 bases). Trimming cost V 4 bases and J 0 bases, with 11 bases left between them. This CDR3 has 15 amino acids. Germline CDR1 is SGHDT and CDR2 is YYEEEE. The CDR3 protein is CASSGQQVAKNIQYF. CDR3 bases: TGTGCCAGCAGCGGTCAACAGGTAGCCAAAAACATTCAGTACTTC.

The J gene is TRBJ1-2, the V gene TRBV6-1, with D perhaps matching TRBD1 (5 bases). The CDR3 runs 17 residues. The V gene lost 4 bases and the J gene lost 5 bases, with 23 bases spanning the gap. Germline V gives CDR1 MNHNS, CDR2 SASEGT. The CDR3 loop is CASSVARGGGGMYGYTF. The DNA of the CDR3 is TGTGCCAGCAGTGTCGCGCGTGGCGGGGGAGGGATGTATGGCTACACCTTC.

The rearrangement uses TRBV2 and TRBJ2-2; tentative D call: TRBD1 (5 bases). Per the germline V gene, CDR1 is SNHLY and CDR2 is FYNNEI. The CDR3 covers 15 residues. V lost 4 bases and J 6 bases, leaving 15 bases between the germline ends. The CDR3 DNA is TGTGCCAGCAGTGGTACAGGCGAAGCCCCCGGGGAGCTGTTTTTT. It yields the protein CASSGTGEAPGELFF.

This chain joins TRBV2 and TRBJ1-2; D remains unclear. CDR3 length: 15 residues. CDR1 is SNHLY, CDR2 FYNNEI, per germline. V was trimmed by 6 bases and J by 2 bases, leaving 16 bases between them. CDR3 in amino acids: CASRIAPAANYGYTF. CDR3 nucleotide sequence: TGTGCCAGCAGAATCGCTCCGGCGGCCAACTATGGCTACACCTTC.

This chain connects TRBV15 to TRBJ1-1; tentative D call: TRBD1 (5 bases). The germline V gene has CDR1 LNHNV and CDR2 YYDKDF (reference sequence). The CDR3 runs to 13 residues. Trimming cost V 1 base and J 6 bases, with 9 bases left between them. The CDR3 coding sequence is TGTGCCACCAGCAGAGTACGGGGGGCTGAAGCTTTCTTT. This codes for CATSRVRGAEAFF.

This chain joins TRBV11-2 and TRBJ2-7; maybe TRBD2 (5 bases). Germline CDR1 and CDR2: SGHAT and FQNNGV. The V gene lost 7 bases and the J gene lost 1 base, with 14 bases spanning the gap. The CDR3 is 14 amino acids. Here the CDR3 DNA reads TGTGCCAGCAACTATAGAGGGTTTTCCTACGAGCAGTACTTC. Its translation: CASNYRGFSYEQYF.

This clone was seen a few times. The V and J genes are TRBV19 and TRBJ2-7; 9 positions agree with TRBD1. This CDR3 spans 15 amino acids. In germline, CDR1 is LNHDA, CDR2 SQIVND (reference sequence). Germline trimming cut 4 bases from V and 7 bases from J; bases unmatched to any gene: 11. The CDR3 spells CASSTTGTGYQEQYF. CDR3 nucleotide sequence: TGTGCCAGTAGTACCACCGGGACAGGGTATCAAGAGCAGTACTTC.

With respect to this clone: As the CDR3 is not closed by the conserved phenylalanine or tryptophan, this likely results from a read error. The chain carries TRBV10-1 and TRBJ2-7; D is unclear. The CDR3 is made up of 13 amino acids. From germline, CDR1 is WNHNN and CDR2 SYGVQD (reference sequence). V lost 3 bases and J lost 2, with 8 bases in between. For the CDR3, the DNA is TGCGCCAGCAGTGATGGGCTACCCTACGAGCAGTACCTC. It is translated as CASSDGLPYEQYL.

The chain has TRBV15 and TRBJ1-5; maybe TRBD1 (5 bases). Trimming took off 1 base at V and 6 bases at J, with 13 bases between the two ends. The CDR3 sequence is 15 residues long. Germline V lookup: CDR1 LNHNV, CDR2 YYDKDF (reference sequence). CDR3 sequence reads: CATSRGPGGGQPQHF. In DNA, the CDR3 is TGTGCCACCAGCAGAGGGCCCGGGGGTGGTCAGCCCCAGCATTTT.